This T cell receptor (beta chain) was retrieved from a study of T-cell reconstitution after alpha-beta-depleted transplantation in children. The CDR3 extends over 14 amino acids. The V end lost 4 bases, the J end lost 4 bases, and 13 bases lay between the germline ends. Construction of the TCRbeta library involved unique molecular identifiers. TCRdb processed the PCR reads anew with MiXCR; each CDR3 protein has one entry. The sample lists about 480,000 distinct CDR3 sequences; roughly an eighth were seen once. The material sequenced was PBMCs from the stem cell graft donor, taken from the stem cell graft. The clonotype originates from a human donor who donated a stem cell graft to a child with combined immunodeficiency. The V gene is TRBV12-3 or TRBV12-4, the J gene TRBJ2-5; tentative D call: TRBD2 (6 bases). The CDR3 region is CASSSGMGGETQYF. The CDR3 DNA reads as TGTGCCAGCAGTTCAGGGATGGGGGGAGAGACCCAGTACTTC.